These T cell receptor beta chains were read from a single sample in a study of identical twins. MiXCR was run by TCRdb on the 5' RACE reads, yielding one entry per CDR3 protein. Of about 530,000 distinct CDR3 sequences listed, roughly 15% are singletons. The data also belong to a second study, concerning yellow fever vaccine responses in identical twins.

The sequenced sample consisted of CD4+ T cells sorted from blood. These receptors came from a woman aged 18-35 years in good health. Each CDR3 is given with its conserved first and last residue. The D gene is left open where the match is weak. Where a row states a size, it is once, few, many or the class of an expanded clone; other rows omit it.

-,TRBV3-1,14,TRBJ1-1,-,CASSHGAAGTEAFF,TGTGCCAGCAGCCACGGGGCCGCTGGGACTGAAGCTTTCTTT
many,TRBV5-6,15,TRBJ2-3,-,CASSFDAGNTDTQYF,TGTGCCAGCAGCTTTGATGCGGGGAACACAGATACGCAGTATTTT
few,TRBV5-1,14,TRBJ1-2,-,CASSLSAPGYGYTF,TGCGCCAGCAGCTTGTCCGCTCCCGGGTATGGCTACACCTTC
-,TRBV29-1,12,TRBJ2-5,-,CSVVGLGETQYF,TGCAGCGTTGTGGGATTAGGAGAGACCCAGTACTTC
few,TRBV12-3/TRBV12-4,16,TRBJ2-2,TRBD2,CASSFGGGRAPGELFF,TGTGCCAGCAGTTTTGGTGGCGGGAGGGCCCCCGGGGAGCTGTTTTTT
few,TRBV10-2,15,TRBJ2-1,TRBD2,CASRGLADTYNEQFF,TGCGCCAGCAGGGGGCTAGCGGACACCTACAATGAGCAGTTCTTC
-,TRBV20-1,15,TRBJ1-1,TRBD1,CSARRQGAMNTEAFF,TGCAGTGCTAGGAGACAGGGGGCGATGAACACTGAAGCTTTCTTT
few,TRBV2,8,TRBJ2-3,-,CARNTQYF,TGTGCCAGGAATACGCAGTATTTT
few,TRBV11-2,18,TRBJ2-1,TRBD2,CASSLQRGASSSYNEQFF,TGTGCCAGCAGCTTACAGCGGGGGGCCAGTAGCTCCTACAATGAGCAGTTCTTC
-,TRBV7-8,17,TRBJ1-5,-,CASSLGGGRQGNQPQHF,TGTGCCAGCAGCTTAGGAGGGGGGCGACAGGGCAATCAGCCCCAGCATTTT
-,TRBV24-1,15,TRBJ2-1,TRBD2,CATSDPGGTYNEQFF,TGTGCCACCAGTGACCCGGGAGGAACCTACAATGAGCAGTTCTTC
-,TRBV2,12,TRBJ1-2,TRBD1,CASSPDRIRYTF,TGTGCCAGCAGTCCGGACAGGATCCGCTACACCTTC
-,TRBV20-1,14,TRBJ1-2,TRBD1,CSAGQGVANYGYTF,TGCAGTGCTGGACAGGGGGTGGCTAACTATGGCTACACCTTC
few,TRBV6-1,13,TRBJ2-7,-,CADYPGGSNEQYF,TGTGCCGACTACCCCGGAGGGAGCAACGAGCAGTACTTC
few,TRBV2,14,TRBJ2-1,-,CASSVPTGTHEQFF,TGTGCCAGCAGTGTCCCGACAGGGACTCATGAGCAGTTCTTC
-,TRBV7-2,15,TRBJ2-3,-,CASSLGGVDTDTQYF,TGTGCCAGCAGCTTAGGTGGGGTGGACACAGATACGCAGTATTTT
-,TRBV4-2,13,TRBJ2-2,-,CASSPAGTGELFF,TGTGCCAGCAGCCCGGCGGGGACCGGGGAGCTGTTTTTT